The rows below give T cell receptor beta chains drawn from one sample of a study of blood T cell repertoires in COVID-19. The method was immunoSEQ multiplex PCR; TCRdb's version includes in-frame clones alone and lacks a portion of them. This sample has 270,000 or so clones; 83% occur once, and the top ten carry approximately 9%. Material: peripheral blood. The receptors stem from a woman in her forties or fifties who had recovered from COVID-19. CDR3s include the opening cysteine and the closing phenylalanine or tryptophan. D genes are given only for firm matches. Clone size appears in some rows only: once, few, many, or a class for an expanded clone.

d_gene	abundance	v_gene	j_gene	len	CDR3aa	CDR3nt
NA	NA	TRBV28	TRBJ2-1	12	CASTTTTNEQFF	TGTGCCAGTACTACTACCACCAATGAGCAGTTCTTC
NA	NA	TRBV14	TRBJ2-3	16	CASSQPPTHGTDTQYF	TGTGCCAGCAGCCAACCCCCCACACACGGCACAGATACGCAGTATTTT
TRBD1	few	TRBV28	TRBJ1-1	16	CASSLIGQDSGTEAFF	TGTGCCAGCAGTTTGATTGGACAGGATTCCGGCACTGAAGCTTTCTTT
TRBD1	NA	TRBV7-9	TRBJ1-2	16	CASSSIIQGGGYGYTF	TGTGCCAGCAGCTCCATAATACAGGGGGGCGGCTATGGCTACACCTTC
TRBD1	NA	TRBV27	TRBJ2-7	15	CASSLSGTASYEQYF	TGTGCCAGCAGTCTTTCCGGGACAGCCTCCTACGAGCAGTACTTC
TRBD1	NA	TRBV6-5	TRBJ1-1	14	CASSPLTGDTEAFF	TGTGCCAGCAGTCCGCTGACAGGGGACACTGAAGCTTTCTTT
NA	NA	TRBV7-2	TRBJ2-1	12	CASSFLRDEQFF	TGTGCCAGCAGCTTCCTCCGCGATGAGCAGTTCTTC
NA	NA	TRBV7-3	TRBJ2-2	16	CASSLFGGSPSGELFF	TGTGCCAGCAGCTTGTTCGGCGGGTCGCCGTCCGGGGAGCTGTTTTTT
NA	NA	TRBV10-2	TRBJ1-2	14	CASSSAGSNYGYTF	TGCGCCAGCAGTTCCGCAGGCTCCAACTATGGCTACACCTTC
TRBD1	NA	TRBV3-1/TRBV3-2	TRBJ1-6	16	CASSLRDSHYNSPLHF	TGTGCCAGCAGCCTTCGGGACAGCCACTATAATTCACCCCTCCACTTT
NA	NA	TRBV7-7	TRBJ2-3	15	CASSLGMTAPATQYF	TGTGCCAGCAGCTTGGGGATGACAGCTCCAGCTACGCAGTATTTT
NA	NA	TRBV6-5	TRBJ2-7	14	CASSRAITGYEQYF	TGTGCCAGCAGCCGGGCCATCACAGGCTACGAGCAGTACTTC
TRBD2	NA	TRBV4-3	TRBJ2-2	17	CASSQVVAGANTGELFF	TGCGCCAGCAGCCAAGTAGTGGCGGGAGCGAACACCGGGGAGCTGTTTTTT
TRBD1	NA	TRBV27	TRBJ1-5	13	CASSVTGGQPQHF	TGTGCCAGCAGTGTAACAGGGGGGCAGCCCCAGCATTTT
TRBD1	few	TRBV28	TRBJ2-7	14	CASSLDRETYEQYF	TGTGCCAGCAGTCTCGACAGGGAAACCTACGAGCAGTACTTC
TRBD1	NA	TRBV6-5	TRBJ2-1	14	CASSGTGSGLGQFF	TGTGCCAGCAGCGGGACAGGGAGTGGACTTGGGCAGTTCTTC
NA	NA	TRBV10-3	TRBJ1-1	12	CAIRASDREAFF	TGTGCCATCAGGGCGTCGGACAGAGAAGCTTTCTTT
NA	NA	TRBV7-8	TRBJ1-6	14	CASSFGGGETPLHF	TGTGCCAGCAGCTTCGGGGGGGGTGAGACACCCCTCCACTTT
NA	NA	TRBV7-9	TRBJ2-5	14	CASSSPGGGETQYF	TGTGCCAGCAGCAGTCCGGGGGGCGGAGAGACCCAGTACTTC
TRBD2	NA	TRBV7-2	TRBJ2-3	16	CASTHPLSGRADTQYF	TGTGCCAGCACCCACCCTCTAAGCGGGAGGGCAGATACGCAGTATTTT
NA	NA	TRBV7-6	TRBJ1-5	15	CASSLSSGLNQPQHF	TGTGCCAGCAGCTTAAGTTCCGGACTGAATCAGCCCCAGCATTTT
NA	NA	TRBV18	TRBJ1-1	15	CASSPLSSGGTEAFF	TGTGCCAGCTCACCACTATCATCGGGGGGGACTGAAGCTTTCTTT
NA	NA	TRBV5-4	TRBJ2-5	14	CASSLPGVGETQYF	TGTGCCAGCAGCCTCCCGGGGGTAGGGGAGACCCAGTACTTC
NA	few	TRBV7-2	TRBJ1-4	15	CASSLGALDNEKLFF	TGTGCCAGCAGCTTAGGAGCGCTAGATAATGAAAAACTGTTTTTT
TRBD1	NA	TRBV7-9	TRBJ2-7	15	CASSLSEGQSYEQYF	TGTGCCAGCAGCTTAAGCGAGGGACAGTCCTACGAGCAGTACTTC
TRBD2	few	TRBV30	TRBJ2-7	15	CAWSSIGLAGYEQYF	TGTGCCTGGAGTTCCATCGGACTAGCGGGATACGAGCAGTACTTC
NA	NA	TRBV7-2	TRBJ1-2	17	CASSLAPQDTNIRGYTF	TGTGCCAGCAGCTTAGCCCCACAAGACACAAACATCCGTGGCTACACCTTC
TRBD1	NA	TRBV7-2	TRBJ1-6	19	CASSFPDRGGLFRNSPLHF	TGTGCCAGCAGCTTCCCGGACAGGGGCGGCCTTTTCCGTAATTCACCCCTCCACTTT
NA	once	TRBV29-1	TRBJ1-4	16	CSVAREGGGTNEKLFF	TGCAGCGTTGCCAGAGAGGGGGGGGGCACTAATGAAAAACTGTTTTTT
TRBD1	few	TRBV4-2	TRBJ1-1	15	CASSQDRTLNTEAFF	TGTGCCAGCAGCCAGGACAGGACTTTGAACACTGAAGCTTTCTTT
NA	NA	TRBV21-1	TRBJ2-7	17	CASSKVGGPSDSYEQYF	TGTGCCAGCAGCAAAGTGGGGGGGCCTTCAGACTCCTACGAGCAGTACTTC
NA	NA	TRBV7-3	TRBJ2-2	15	CASNLGLGSTGELFF	TGTGCCAGCAACCTCGGGCTGGGGAGCACCGGGGAGCTGTTTTTT
NA	NA	TRBV19	TRBJ1-1	15	CASSLTGWTNTEAFF	TGTGCCAGTAGTTTGACAGGCTGGACGAACACTGAAGCTTTCTTT
NA	NA	TRBV19	TRBJ2-1	14	CASSPESPSSVQFF	TGTGCCAGCAGCCCGGAGAGCCCAAGTAGCGTGCAGTTCTTC
TRBD1	NA	TRBV4-1	TRBJ2-7	19	CASSQLDSRGRRISYEQYF	TGCGCCAGCAGCCAACTAGACTCCAGGGGGCGCAGAATATCCTACGAGCAGTACTTC
TRBD1	few	TRBV6-5	TRBJ2-3	14	CASSPGQGSDTQYF	TGTGCCAGCAGTCCAGGACAGGGTTCAGATACGCAGTATTTT
NA	NA	TRBV28	TRBJ1-1	12	CASRALGGEAFF	TGTGCCAGCAGAGCCCTCGGGGGTGAAGCTTTCTTT
NA	NA	TRBV3-1/TRBV3-2	TRBJ2-3	16	CASSQGRAYGTDTQYF	TGTGCCAGCAGCCAAGGCAGGGCTTATGGCACAGATACGCAGTATTTT
NA	NA	TRBV2	TRBJ2-6	14	CASGGRSGANVLTF	TGTGCCAGCGGGGGCAGATCTGGGGCCAACGTCCTGACTTTC
NA	few	TRBV7-9	TRBJ1-6	15	CASSDGQSSHSPLHF	TGTGCCAGCAGCGACGGACAGAGTAGCCATTCACCCCTCCACTTT
NA	NA	TRBV7-2	TRBJ2-5	14	CASSLTGISKTQYF	TGTGCCAGCAGCTTGACCGGGATCTCGAAGACCCAGTACTTC
TRBD2	NA	TRBV27	TRBJ2-1	16	CASSIPGTSLHNEQFF	TGTGCCAGCAGTATACCCGGGACTAGCCTTCACAATGAGCAGTTCTTC
TRBD1	NA	TRBV5-1	TRBJ2-7	13	CASSGTGASEQYF	TGCGCCAGCAGTGGGACAGGGGCATCCGAGCAGTACTTC
TRBD2	NA	TRBV27	TRBJ2-7	14	CASSRLAGGYEQYF	TGTGCCAGCAGCCGACTAGCGGGAGGATACGAGCAGTACTTC
NA	NA	TRBV21-1	TRBJ2-5	16	CASSKARLAGGETQYF	TGTGCCAGCAGCAAAGCGCGGCTAGCGGGGGGTGAGACCCAGTACTTC
NA	NA	TRBV28	TRBJ1-2	14	CASRGAAENYGYTF	TGTGCCAGCAGGGGGGCGGCAGAGAACTATGGCTACACCTTC
NA	NA	TRBV28	TRBJ1-2	13	CASSFQGHYGYTF	TGTGCCAGCAGTTTTCAGGGGCACTATGGCTACACCTTC
NA	NA	TRBV6-5	TRBJ1-3	14	CASSSDSNGNTIYF	TGTGCCAGCAGCTCGGACAGTAATGGAAACACCATATATTTT
TRBD1	NA	TRBV4-3	TRBJ1-5	18	CASSANGPGGNSNQPQHF	TGCGCCAGCTCAGCCAATGGTCCAGGGGGCAATAGCAATCAGCCCCAGCATTTT
NA	NA	TRBV15	TRBJ2-3	16	CATSRDDGESTDTQYF	TGTGCCACCAGCAGAGATGACGGGGAGAGCACAGATACGCAGTATTTT
NA	NA	TRBV7-9	TRBJ1-2	15	CASSLVAGRNYGYTF	TGTGCCAGCAGCTTAGTGGCAGGGCGAAACTATGGCTACACCTTC
NA	once	TRBV14	TRBJ1-3	12	CASSSSLNTIYF	TGTGCCAGCAGCTCGTCACTGAACACCATATATTTT
TRBD2	NA	TRBV5-1	TRBJ2-3	16	CASSSRLAGDHDTQYF	TGCGCCAGCAGCTCCAGACTAGCGGGGGATCACGATACGCAGTATTTT
NA	NA	TRBV5-1	TRBJ2-3	12	CASSPGVNTQYF	TGCGCCAGCAGCCCGGGGGTGAATACGCAGTATTTT
NA	NA	TRBV29-1	TRBJ2-1	11	CSLGGGNEQFF	TGCAGCCTGGGAGGGGGGAATGAGCAGTTCTTC
TRBD2	NA	TRBV28	TRBJ2-1	17	CASSPQPEAGVHNEQFF	TGTGCCAGCAGCCCCCAGCCGGAAGCGGGAGTCCACAATGAGCAGTTCTTC
TRBD1	NA	TRBV7-9	TRBJ1-3	17	CGSRPPGQGVIGNTIYF	TGCGGAAGCAGGCCTCCGGGACAGGGGGTTATTGGAAACACCATATATTTT
NA	NA	TRBV4-2	TRBJ2-2	16	CASSQEAGILSGELFF	TGTGCCAGCAGCCAAGAGGCAGGGATCTTATCCGGGGAGCTGTTTTTT
TRBD2	NA	TRBV19	TRBJ2-7	16	CASSIGGTSGREEQYF	TGTGCCAGTAGTATCGGCGGGACTAGCGGGAGGGAGGAGCAGTACTTC